This is a list of T cell receptor beta chains from one sample in a study of identical twins. MiXCR was run by TCRdb on the 5' RACE reads, yielding one entry per CDR3 protein. The sample lists 220,000 or so distinct CDR3 sequences; around 7% were seen once. The data were also submitted as part of a second study, on yellow fever vaccine responses in identical twins.

The sample consisted of memory (CD45RO+) T cells sorted from blood. These receptors were taken from a young woman in good health. Both conserved end residues are trimmed from each CDR3.

>TRBV9
ASSPQPGGGEKLF
>TRBV7-3
ASSFQRDNNEQF
>TRBV24-1
ATSATLRGTQY
>TRBV6-1
ASRGTANTGELF
>TRBV7-2
ASSRAPSNTGELF
>TRBV20-1
SARYALKETQY
>TRBV12-3/TRBV12-4
ASSFTLSGIHSNQPQH
>TRBV5-4
ASSLAQASAYNEQF
>TRBV11-2
ASSLAVEYEQF
>TRBV5-6
ASSLVSGVHTGELF
>TRBV5-6
ASSSSAGTGGFEQF
>TRBV27
ASSSFPTGHQPQH
>TRBV6-1
ASTDQGGLNTQY
>TRBV5-4
ASSPSGSGPVTQY
>TRBV5-1
ASSPLTSGNEQF
>TRBV3-1
ASSQLGLAGNTGELV
>TRBV27
ASSLWGADNQPQH
>TRBV6-5
ASSYTGQGTSYEQY
>TRBV3-1
ASSQGLAGGGAQY
>TRBV27
ASSLSGRAGKAPEQY
>TRBV29-1
SVVGQGFNEQY
>TRBV6-2/TRBV6-3
ASSYSDSSYEQY
>TRBV10-2
ASSASHFNEQF
>TRBV15
ATSSDGRGHTGELF
>TRBV7-8
ASSPGQGGNQPQH
>TRBV5-1
ASSLEVRGELF
>TRBV12-3/TRBV12-4
ASSPTPGTGRAGELF
>TRBV6-1
ASSRAQGWKMYGYT
>TRBV7-6
ASSLGAGGSTDTQY
>TRBV7-9
ASSQGGTGHQPQH
>TRBV20-1
SAQTSGRGTGELF
>TRBV7-2
ASSPVRGFTDTQY
>TRBV7-9
ASSFGSSNEQF
>TRBV14
ASSYGLAGPTDTQY
>TRBV20-1
SARVPGPWNTEAF
>TRBV5-1
ASSPGQGNLETQY
>TRBV10-3
ASSSGGSFYNSPLH
>TRBV6-5
ASWTSGRASYNEQF
>TRBV10-3
AISETGTGYNEQF
>TRBV29-1
SGRGGGTEAF
>TRBV6-1
ASSPWGQASNTEAF
>TRBV6-5
ASSYSTGTRNTEAF
>TRBV19
ASSIGKGIIRNTGELF
>TRBV4-1
ASSQPTRHPYSTDTQY
>TRBV2
ASTRELGGELF
>TRBV12-3/TRBV12-4
ASSWGALAGGRNEQF
>TRBV7-2
ASSLRTGPNEKLF
>TRBV7-9
ASSIRTGIYNEQF
>TRBV11-2
ASSNIQGFGTGELF